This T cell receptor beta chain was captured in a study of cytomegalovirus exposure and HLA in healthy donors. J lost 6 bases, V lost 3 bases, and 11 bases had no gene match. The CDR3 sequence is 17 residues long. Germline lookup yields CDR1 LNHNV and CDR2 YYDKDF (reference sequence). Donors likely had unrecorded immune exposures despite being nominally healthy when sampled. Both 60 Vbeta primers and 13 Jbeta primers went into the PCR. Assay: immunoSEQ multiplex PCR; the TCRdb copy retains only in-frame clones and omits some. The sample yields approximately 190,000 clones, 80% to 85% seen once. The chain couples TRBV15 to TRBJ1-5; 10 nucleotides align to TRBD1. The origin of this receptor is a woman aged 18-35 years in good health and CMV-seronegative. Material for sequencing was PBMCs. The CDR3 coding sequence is TGTGCCACCAGCAGGGATGACAGGGGGCCCGTGGGTCAGCCCCAGCATTTT. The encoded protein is CATSRDDRGPVGQPQHF.